Described below is a single T cell receptor beta chain sequence and its context. As originally analysed: Scientists estimated how many nucleated cells there were by amplifying reference gene primers. The data were produced by immunoSEQ multiplex PCR, yet TCRdb's version contains in-frame clones alone and is incomplete. D and trimming come from the DNA, and the V and J calls and clone size come from that table. Of about 210,000 clones listed, roughly 82% are singletons. This sample was included in a study of blood T cell repertoires in COVID-19. Patients in Seattle were enrolled during active infection, then followed longitudinally. The CDR3 totals 17 residues. V was pared by 1 base and J by 7 bases, with 20 bases between. Germline V gene sequence: CDR1 SGHAT, CDR2 FQNNGV.

Sequencing was performed on peripheral blood. V gene TRBV11-2 combines with J gene TRBJ2-1, with a weak D call TRBD1 (6 bases). This receptor was obtained from a woman between 55 and 75 years old with COVID-19, enrolled during active disease. The CDR3 bases are TGTGCCAGCAGCTTAGGTGTTACAGGGATCGTTGGAAATGAGCAGTTCTTC. Protein product: CASSLGVTGIVGNEQFF.